These T cell receptor beta chains were read from a single sample in a study of T cells in Graves' hyperthyroidism and ophthalmopathy. TCRdb re-analysed the multiplex PCR reads in MiXCR, keeping a single row per CDR3 protein. Among about 290,000 distinct CDR3 sequences, approximately 12% were seen once, and the ten largest hold 7.5% to 8%. Material: blood. All receptors come from a young woman with Graves' hyperthyroidism that later progressed to Graves' ophthalmopathy. CDR3s include the opening cysteine and the closing phenylalanine or tryptophan. A D gene is named only where the DNA matches it firmly. Clone size is given for some rows only: seen once, a few or many times, or a class if the clone is expanded.

d_call	clone_size	j_call	v_call	cdr3_nt	cdr3_aa
-	few	TRBJ2-7	TRBV27	TGTGCCAGCAGTAGCTTGGGGGTCTGCGAGCAGTACTTC	CASSSLGVCEQYF
TRBD2	many	TRBJ2-1	TRBV4-3	TGCGCCAGCAGCCAAGGACTAGCGGGACTCCACAATGAGCAGTTCTTC	CASSQGLAGLHNEQFF
TRBD2	many	TRBJ2-7	TRBV5-1	TGCGCCAGCAGCCAGGCCGGGGCGGGAGCCTACGAGCAGTACTTC	CASSQAGAGAYEQYF
-	-	TRBJ1-1	TRBV6-2/TRBV6-3	TGTGCCAGCAAGGGAAGGGGAGCTTTCTTT	CASKGRGAFF
TRBD1	-	TRBJ2-7	TRBV7-9	TGTGCCAGCAGCTCCCCGGGACAGGGGGTCGAGCAGTACTTC	CASSSPGQGVEQYF
TRBD1	many	TRBJ2-7	TRBV28	TGTGCCAGCAGTTCCCCCCCCGGGACAGGGGGCAAGGAAGAGCAGTACTTC	CASSSPPGTGGKEEQYF
-	many	TRBJ2-1	TRBV7-2	TGTGCCAGCAGCCCCCAAGCGCGGAGTAGTTTGAGACATGAGCAGTTCTTC	CASSPQARSSLRHEQFF
-	many	TRBJ1-2	TRBV2	TGTGCCAGCAGGGATCCGGGAGGAAATGGCTACACCTTC	CASRDPGGNGYTF
TRBD1	few	TRBJ2-7	TRBV5-8	TGTGCCAGCAGCATGGGGACAGACTCCTACGAGCAGTACTTC	CASSMGTDSYEQYF
-	many	TRBJ2-3	TRBV5-1	TGCGCCAGCAGCTTGGGACAGGCCACAGATACGCAGTATTTT	CASSLGQATDTQYF
-	many	TRBJ1-4	TRBV7-2	TGTGCCAGCAGCCCATCGAGGGGAGCCCGACGTGAAAAACTGTTTTTT	CASSPSRGARREKLFF
-	many	TRBJ2-3	TRBV2	TGTGCCAGCAGTGAAGGTTGGGGGGCCAAAGATGCCCTCGGAGCAGATACGCAGTATTTT	CASSEGWGAKDALGADTQYF
TRBD1	few	TRBJ1-1	TRBV6-2/TRBV6-3	TGTGCCAGCAGTTACTCGACAGGGGAAGGTGAAGCTTTCTTT	CASSYSTGEGEAFF
-	many	TRBJ2-1	TRBV7-2	TGTGCCAGCATTCTTATCGGAGGTAACAATGAGCAGTTCTTC	CASILIGGNNEQFF
TRBD1	many	TRBJ1-6	TRBV5-1	TGCGCCAGCAGCGGGGACAGGGGACGTGACCCAACCACCTATAATTCACCCCTCCACTTT	CASSGDRGRDPTTYNSPLHF
-	few	TRBJ2-7	TRBV29-1	TGCAGCGTTGGGTCCCTTTCCTACGAGCAGTACTTC	CSVGSLSYEQYF
TRBD2	few	TRBJ2-5	TRBV12-5	TGTGCTAGTGGTTGGAGCGGGAGCCCCGAGACCCAGTACTTC	CASGWSGSPETQYF
-	many	TRBJ2-6	TRBV11-2	TGTGCCAGCAGCTTTAGCTCTGGGGCCAACGTCCTGACTTTC	CASSFSSGANVLTF
-	many	TRBJ1-1	TRBV28	TGTGCCAGCAGTTTATTAGCTGAAGCTTTCTTT	CASSLLAEAFF
TRBD2	many	TRBJ2-7	TRBV6-1	TGTGCCAGCAGTGTTGGAGCGGGAGGGGATCAGTACTTC	CASSVGAGGDQYF
-	few	TRBJ1-1	TRBV24-1	TGTGCCACCAGTGATTTGAGAGGACTTGAAGCTTTCTTT	CATSDLRGLEAFF
-	many	TRBJ2-1	TRBV7-2	TGTGCCAGCAGCTTAGCGATTTGGAGTAGGCAGTTCTTC	CASSLAIWSRQFF
-	-	TRBJ2-1	TRBV5-8	TGTGCCAGCAGCTTATTCGGGGGTTACAATGAGCAGTTCTTC	CASSLFGGYNEQFF
-	-	TRBJ2-4	TRBV19	TGTGCCAGTAGTATGTCGGGGGCTGGAGGCAGGTACATTCAGTACTTC	CASSMSGAGGRYIQYF
TRBD1	few	TRBJ2-3	TRBV6-2/TRBV6-3	TGTGCCAGCAGTGCAAACAGGGGGCTGGCAGATACGCAGTATTTT	CASSANRGLADTQYF
TRBD2	few	TRBJ2-3	TRBV7-6	TGTGCCAGCAGCTTCGGGACTAGCGGGAGGTTCACAGATACGCAGTATTTT	CASSFGTSGRFTDTQYF
TRBD1	many	TRBJ2-7	TRBV7-9	TGTGCCAGCAGCGTCTTTCCGGCCGCCCACAGGGGGATGGGCTACGAGCAGTACTTC	CASSVFPAAHRGMGYEQYF
-	many	TRBJ2-3	TRBV7-3	TGTGCCAGCGGCACGAACCGGCCCACAGATACGCAGTATTTT	CASGTNRPTDTQYF
-	-	TRBJ2-2	TRBV6-5	TGTGCCAGCAGTTACGACAGCCTAGGGGCCGGGGAGCTGTTTTTT	CASSYDSLGAGELFF
TRBD1	-	TRBJ2-5	TRBV5-4	TGTGCCAGCAGCTTGGCCGGGACAGATGCCGGGTACTTC	CASSLAGTDAGYF
-	many	TRBJ2-7	TRBV28	TGTGCCAGCAGTTTACAAGGGACCGAATACGAGCAGTACTTC	CASSLQGTEYEQYF
TRBD1	many	TRBJ2-6	TRBV28	TGTGCCAGCAGCCCCTATCCCGGGACAGGGAGGACTGGGGCCAACGTCCTGACTTTC	CASSPYPGTGRTGANVLTF
-	-	TRBJ1-1	TRBV29-1	TGCAGCGTTGAAGATCACACGACCGAAGCTTTCTTT	CSVEDHTTEAFF
-	many	TRBJ2-2	TRBV6-2/TRBV6-3	TGTGCCAGCAGTTTTTGGACGGGCACCGGGGAGCTGTTTTTT	CASSFWTGTGELFF
TRBD2	many	TRBJ2-7	TRBV3-1	TGTGCCAGCAGCCAAGACACTAGCGGGAGCTACGAGCAGTACTTC	CASSQDTSGSYEQYF
-	few	TRBJ2-5	TRBV5-6	TGTGCCAGCAGCTTCCCTCCTTCGGGAGAAGAGACCCAGTACTTC	CASSFPPSGEETQYF
-	-	TRBJ2-7	TRBV28	TGTGCCTGTGGGACGGGGGACTTAGACTACGAGCAGTACTTC	CACGTGDLDYEQYF
-	many	TRBJ2-7	TRBV7-8	TGTGCCAGCAGCTTAGCGGCTGGGTACGAGCAGTACTTC	CASSLAAGYEQYF
-	few	TRBJ2-1	TRBV29-1	TGCAGCGCGCCCCTAAGCAATGAGCAGTCCTTC	CSAPLSNEQSF
TRBD2	few	TRBJ2-7	TRBV5-1	TGCGCCAGCAGCGGGGGACCCGGGGTAGCGGGAAAGTACGAGCAGTACTTC	CASSGGPGVAGKYEQYF
-	many	TRBJ1-2	TRBV5-6	TGTGCCAGCAGCTTGGTCATAGTCTTCAGCCTTACAGGCTACACCTTC	CASSLVIVFSLTGYTF
-	many	TRBJ2-1	TRBV11-3	TGTGCCAGCAGCTCGGGCCAGGGCAATGAGCAGTTCTTC	CASSSGQGNEQFF
-	-	TRBJ2-1	TRBV7-8	TGTGCCGGCAGCGACGGGACTCTCAACAATGAGCAGTTCTTC	CAGSDGTLNNEQFF
TRBD2	-	TRBJ2-3	TRBV5-1	TGCGCCAGCAGCTTAAGTCCAAGGACTAGCGTTGAACTCGGCACAGATGCGCAGTATTTT	CASSLSPRTSVELGTDAQYF
-	few	TRBJ1-2	TRBV19	TGTGCCAGTAGTATAGTGGCAGATGGTTCCTTCGGCTATGGCTACACCTTC	CASSIVADGSFGYGYTF
TRBD2	many	TRBJ2-3	TRBV7-8	TGTGCCAGCTGGGGACTAGCGGGAGAGAAAGATACGCAGTATTTT	CASWGLAGEKDTQYF
-	many	TRBJ2-1	TRBV2	TGTGCCAGCAGTGAGACGTCAGCTAACAATGAGCAGTTCTTC	CASSETSANNEQFF
-	many	TRBJ1-1	TRBV19	TGTGCCAGTAGTATAGATGGGGACACTGAAGCTTTCTTT	CASSIDGDTEAFF
TRBD2	-	TRBJ2-1	TRBV15	TGTGCCACCAGCAGAGATCCTAGCGGATACAATGAGCAGTTCTTC	CATSRDPSGYNEQFF
TRBD2	many	TRBJ2-7	TRBV7-2	TGTGCCAGCAGACGAGGCGGGACTAGCGGTTACGAGCAGTACTTC	CASRRGGTSGYEQYF
-	many	TRBJ2-3	TRBV30	TGTGCCTGGCAACCCTCTAGCGTAGTAGATACGCAGTATTTT	CAWQPSSVVDTQYF